A selection of T cell receptor beta chains follows, all from one sample in a study of post-analysis software for immune sequencing data. Each CDR3 protein gets one entry after TCRdb re-called the PCR reads with MiXCR. The data show hundreds of thousands of distinct CDR3 sequences, with 55% to 70% seen just once and 11% held by the top ten. Material: blood. The source is a girl aged 2 to 10 with multiple sclerosis. The CDR3 runs from the conserved cysteine through the conserved F or W. A D gene is named only where the DNA matches it firmly. Clone size, where shown, is once, few, many, or a class for clones that have expanded.

D gene	clone size	V gene	J gene	CDR3 length	CDR3 DNA	CDR3 protein
-	-	TRBV29-1	TRBJ2-1	14	TGCAGCGTTGAACTGTGGCTAGTCAACAATGGGCAGTTCTTC	CSVELWLVNNGQFF
TRBD2	once	TRBV7-3	TRBJ2-1	18	TGTGCCAGCAACCGCTCCGGGACTAGCGGGAGCTCCTACAATGAGCAGTTCTTC	CASNRSGTSGSSYNEQFF
-	-	TRBV7-8	TRBJ1-2	12	TGTGCCAGCAGCCCTCGACAGGCAGGCTACGCCTTC	CASSPRQAGYAF
TRBD1	-	TRBV20-1	TRBJ1-2	13	TGCAGTGCAGCTTTGGACAGGGGACATGGCTACACCTTC	CSAALDRGHGYTF
-	once	TRBV5-1	TRBJ2-7	16	TGCGCCAGCAGCTTGGGGAGGGACTTTTCCTACAATGAGCAGTACTTC	CASSLGRDFSYNEQYF
TRBD2	-	TRBV20-1	TRBJ2-5	16	TGCAGTGCTTGCGATGCTAGCGGGGGGAGCCAAGAGACCCAGTACTTC	CSACDASGGSQETQYF
-	-	TRBV10-1	TRBJ2-5	13	TGCGCCAGCAGTACGACCGCGGGCGAGACCCAGTACTTC	CASSTTAGETQYF
-	-	TRBV18	TRBJ1-2	13	TGTGCCAGCTCTCCGAAGGGGAACTATGGCTACACCTTC	CASSPKGNYGYTF
-	-	TRBV5-1	TRBJ2-2	18	TGCGCCAGCAGCTTGGTCCCAGGGTTAGGGGCGAACACCGGGGAGCTGTTTTTT	CASSLVPGLGANTGELFF
-	-	TRBV11-2	TRBJ2-7	18	TGTGCCAGCAGCTTAGTGGGGGGTAGTAACAGGGTCACCTACGAGCAGTACTTC	CASSLVGGSNRVTYEQYF
-	few	TRBV5-1	TRBJ2-7	14	TGCGCCAGCAGCTTGGGACGGACAGCCTACGAGCAGTACTTC	CASSLGRTAYEQYF